A single sample gave rise to the 6 T cell receptor beta chains below, sequenced in a study of OX40 agonist ivuxolimab in advanced cancers. Sequenced by immunoSEQ multiplex PCR; TCRdb stores in-frame clones only, minus some. Of 77,000 or so clones in the sample, around 90% were seen once. This sample comprised CD4+ or CD8+ T cells sorted from blood, obtained in a trial of the OX40 agonist ivuxolimab. These receptor sequences come from an adult with an advanced solid tumor such as melanoma, head and neck, liver or kidney cancer.

The chain has TRBV7-2 and TRBJ2-3; 12 bases are a match to TRBD1. The V and J ends lost 5 bases and 7 bases, in that order; junction bases with no gene match: 10. Looked up from germline, CDR1 is SGHTA and CDR2 is FQGNSA. The CDR3 length is 16 residues. CDR3 protein: CASSPPGQGATYTQYF. The DNA of the CDR3 is TGTGCCAGCAGCCCCCCGGGACAGGGGGCAACATATACGCAGTATTTT.

The rearrangement links TRBV5-6 to TRBJ1-1; D remains ambiguous. Germline V CDR1 and CDR2: SGHDT, YYEEEE. The CDR3 is made up of 14 amino acids. V was cut by 0 bases and J by 1 base, with 7 bases left in between. The CDR3 sequence is CASSLGLRNTEAFF. CDR3 DNA sequence: TGTGCCAGCAGCTTGGGACTGAGGAACACTGAAGCTTTCTTT.

V and J are TRBV18 and TRBJ1-3; 11 positions agree with TRBD1. The V gene's germline CDR1 is KGHSH and CDR2 LQKENI. The CDR3 covers 17 residues. V lost 4 bases, J lost 0 bases, and 5 bases stayed unmatched. The DNA for the CDR3 is TGTGCCAGCTCACTGGGACAGGGGGACTTCTCTGGAAACACCATATATTTT. It yields the protein CASSLGQGDFSGNTIYF.

The rearrangement uses TRBV28 and TRBJ1-5; D is unresolved. V gave up 3 bases and J gave up 6 bases, with 15 bases separating them. This CDR3 region has 15 residues. Germline lookup yields CDR1 MDHEN and CDR2 SYDVKM. CDR3 sequence reads: CASSFAQRAGQPQHF. Here the CDR3 DNA reads TGTGCCAGCAGTTTTGCCCAGAGGGCGGGTCAGCCCCAGCATTTT.

The gene calls are TRBV7-8 and TRBJ1-2; D is unclear. The CDR3 runs to 15 residues. The germline V gene has CDR1 SGHVS and CDR2 FQNEAQ. V was pared by 0 bases and J by 0 bases, with 8 bases between. The CDR3 bases are TGTGCCAGCAGCTTAGCTGGCGGATCTAACTATGGCTACACCTTC. Translating it yields CASSLAGGSNYGYTF.

V usage is TRBV5-1 and J usage is TRBJ2-1; 11 bases agree with TRBD2. The CDR3 runs 15 residues. CDR1 is SGHRS and CDR2 is YFSETQ in the germline V gene. The trim removed 4 bases at V and 4 bases at J, leaving 4 bases unmatched. The CDR3 region is CASSLAGGQYNEQFF. As DNA, the CDR3 is TGCGCCAGCAGCCTAGCGGGAGGTCAATACAATGAGCAGTTCTTC.